Given below is one T cell receptor (beta chain) in context. The sample is drawn from a study of early stage breast cancer tumors. Sequencing was performed with immunoSEQ multiplex PCR; in TCRdb, only in-frame clones are kept and a portion is missing. The sample shows fewer than 35,000 clones, over 70% of them seen only once. From germline, CDR1 is SGHDN and CDR2 FVKESK. The CDR3 has 15 amino acids. Trimming removed 0 bases from V and 4 bases from J, with 12 bases in between. What was sequenced was breast tumor tissue. The clonotype originates from a person in their thirties with breast cancer. J is TRBJ1-2 and V is TRBV14; D ambiguous. The CDR3 nucleotides read TGTGCCAGCAGCCAAGATCAGGTCAGGATCTATGGCTACACCTTC. Protein sequence: CASSQDQVRIYGYTF.